Shown below are 19 T cell receptor beta chains from a single sample sequenced in a study of CD8+CD57+ T cells in acquired aplastic anemia. Genomic DNA constituted the template upon which TCR beta VDJ and CDR3 profiling was performed. MiXCR, run by TCRdb on the reads, gives a single entry per CDR3 protein. The profile shows tens of thousands of distinct CDR3 sequences, roughly half of them singletons. Sequences were obtained from sorted CD4+, CD8+, or CD8+CD57+ T cells (not recorded which) from PBMCs. The receptors derive from a human donor in good health, serving as a control.

This clonotype was seen a handful of times. This chain connects TRBV15 to TRBJ1-6; weak D call: TRBD1 (6 bases). The CDR3 extends over 14 amino acids. Trimming stripped 5 bases from V and 14 bases from J, with 19 bases between. The germline CDR1 and CDR2 sequences are LNHNV and YYDKDF (reference sequence). The CDR3 coding sequence is TGTGCCACCAGCCGAACGGCCCCCAGGGGAGCCCTCCACTTT. Residues: CATSRTAPRGALHF. The variable domain in full, completed from reference TRBV15 and TRBJ1-6, reads DAMVIQNPRYQVTQFGKPVTLSCSQTLNHNVMYWYQQKSSQAPKLLFHYYDKDFNNEADTPDNFQSRRPNTSFCFLDIRSPGLGDTAMYLCATSRTAPRGALHFGNGTRLTVT.

This clonotype was recorded at least ten times. This chain's CDR3 is CASSFVEGYGYTF. The CDR3 DNA sequence: TGTGCCAGCAGTTTTGTCGAAGGCTATGGCTACACCTTC. The gene calls are TRBV12-3 or TRBV12-4 and TRBJ1-2; D remains ambiguous. There are 13 residues in the CDR3. V lost 3 bases, J lost 4 bases, and 9 bases lay in between.

The chain uses TRBV24-1 and TRBJ2-1; D call uncertain. Germline V gives CDR1 KGHDR, CDR2 SFDVKD. V was shortened by 5 bases and J by 0 bases, with 7 bases between the two germline ends. CDR3 size: 14 residues. The CDR3 loop is CATSGENSYNEQFF. CDR3 sequence (DNA): TGTGCCACCAGTGGTGAAAACTCCTACAATGAGCAGTTCTTC.

As concerns this clonotype: A clone one base away is much larger, so this may be a read error. The CDR3 region is CASGLERLRLQGRDCGYTF. The CDR3 nucleotides are TGTGCTAGTGGTTTGGAACGGCTTAGACTTCAGGGGAGGGACTGTGGCTACACCTTC. V gene TRBV12-5 combines with J gene TRBJ1-2; D may be TRBD1 (6 bases). CDR3 length equals 19 residues. The V gene lost 1 base and the J gene lost 7 bases, with 28 bases spanning the gap. Germline V gene data show CDR1 as LGHNT and CDR2 as FRNRAP.

This chain joins TRBV7-9 and TRBJ1-5, with D possibly being TRBD1 (5 bases). V shed 5 bases and J shed 5 bases, with 7 bases lying between them. Germline V gene data show CDR1 as SEHNR and CDR2 as FQNEAQ (reference sequence). This CDR3 is built from 12 residues. The CDR3 is CASSRGDQPQHF. In nucleotides, the CDR3 is TGTGCCAGCAGCCGAGGGGATCAGCCCCAGCATTTT.

The chain joins TRBV6-1 to TRBJ1-4; possibly TRBD1 for D (5 bases). Trimming shortened V by 2 bases and J by 5 bases, and 18 bases separated the two germline ends. This CDR3 contains 17 residues. Per the germline V gene, CDR1 is MNHNS and CDR2 is SASEGT. The CDR3 protein is CASSESVGGSGNEKLFF. CDR3 DNA sequence: TGTGCCAGCAGTGAAAGTGTGGGGGGGAGTGGGAATGAAAAACTGTTTTTT.

To note about this clonotype: One end of the junction is discordant with germline, which a read error may explain. The chain uses TRBV4-2 and TRBJ1-2; D unresolved. Germline lookup yields CDR1 LGHNA and CDR2 YNFKEQ. This CDR3 contains 14 residues. The CDR3 DNA sequence: TGTGCCAGCAGCCAAGTTTCGACGGTCGCCCGTGTGGCCTTC. This gives the protein CASSQVSTVARVAF.

The chain links TRBV7-8 to TRBJ2-5, with 10 positions matching TRBD1. Unmatched junction bases numbered 11, after V lost 5 bases and J lost 5 bases. The germline gives CDR1 SGHVS, CDR2 FQNEAQ. This CDR3 is 16 amino acids long. CDR3 sequence: CASSIWTGGSVETQYF. CDR3 sequence (DNA): TGTGCCAGCAGCATCTGGACAGGGGGTAGCGTGGAGACCCAGTACTTC.

In regard to this clonotype: An end of the junction does not agree with germline; a read error may underlie this. This chain joins TRBV2 and TRBJ2-7, with 8 bases aligning to TRBD2. This CDR3 comprises 15 residues. In germline, CDR1 is SNHLY, CDR2 FYNNEI. CDR3 nucleotides: TGTGTCAGCAGTTACTCGGCGGGGGGCTCCTACGAGCAGTACTTC. The encoded protein is CVSSYSAGGSYEQYF.

The V call is TRBV2, the J call TRBJ2-7, with 10 bases fitting TRBD1. Trimming at V came to 2 bases and at J to 5 bases, leaving 6 bases not matched to a gene. This CDR3 comprises 15 residues. Germline-derived CDR1 and CDR2 are SNHLY and FYNNEI. CDR3 residues: CASSEPGQGENEQYF. The CDR3 region has the DNA TGTGCCAGCAGTGAACCCGGACAGGGGGAAAACGAGCAGTACTTC.

This clonotype was seen many times. The J gene is TRBJ2-7, the V gene TRBV10-3; 9 nucleotides line up with TRBD2. Germline CDR1 is ENHRY and CDR2 is SYGVKD. The CDR3 is 15 residues long. With V trimmed by 2 bases and J by 10 bases, 12 bases remained unmatched. The CDR3 coding sequence is TGTGCCATCAGTGAGCCCTCGACTAGCGGCATTCACCAGTACTTC. This gives the protein CAISEPSTSGIHQYF.

This chain joins TRBV2 and TRBJ2-7; D is possibly TRBD1 (5 bases). CDR1 SNHLY and CDR2 FYNNEI come from the germline V gene. The CDR3 is 12 amino acids. V was trimmed by 2 bases and J by 9 bases, leaving 11 bases between them. The CDR3 nucleotides are TGTGCCAGCAGTGAAAGGACAAACGGGCAGTACTTC. Translating it yields CASSERTNGQYF.

This clonotype has a count of ten or more. The chain recombines TRBV7-9 with TRBJ2-1, with D hard to call. CDR1 is SEHNR and CDR2 is FQNEAQ in the germline V gene (reference sequence). Trimming removed 0 bases at V and 5 bases at J, with 11 bases between. The CDR3 sequence is 15 residues long. CDR3 sequence reads: CASSLAAAADNEQFF. The CDR3 coding sequence is TGTGCCAGCAGCTTAGCGGCCGCAGCCGACAATGAGCAGTTCTTC.

This clonotype was counted ten times or more. The genes are TRBV7-2 and TRBJ1-2; tentatively, D is TRBD1 (5 bases). The V gene's germline CDR1 is SGHTA and CDR2 FQGNSA. V lost 3 bases to trimming and J lost 5 bases, with 16 bases between them. CDR3 length: 15 amino acids. CDR3 nucleotides: TGTGCCAGCAGCTTCTATGTCTTGAGGGGTTATGGCTACACCTTC. Its protein is CASSFYVLRGYGYTF.

V gene TRBV12-3 or TRBV12-4 combines with J gene TRBJ2-7; 7 bases map to TRBD1. This CDR3 comprises 15 residues. J was trimmed by 3 bases and V by 7 bases; bases with no gene match: 12. CDR3 residues: CASTLTPGGYYEQYF. The CDR3 coding sequence is TGTGCCAGCACCCTTACCCCAGGGGGATACTACGAGCAGTACTTC.

The table lists this clonotype with a count of one. This chain joins TRBV20-1 and TRBJ2-3; perhaps TRBD1 as D (5 bases). The germline V gene has CDR1 DFQATT and CDR2 SNEGSKA (reference sequence). There are 13 residues in the CDR3. Trimming cost V 3 bases and J 1 base, with 8 bases left between them. The CDR3 region is CSARVTGTDTQYF. CDR3 coding DNA: TGCAGTGCTAGGGTGACAGGCACAGATACGCAGTATTTT.

This rearrangement joins TRBV15 to TRBJ1-2; 10 bases match TRBD1. V lost 9 bases, J lost 4 bases, and 14 bases stayed unmatched. The CDR3 covers 16 residues. Germline V gives CDR1 LNHNV, CDR2 YYDKDF (reference sequence). In DNA, the CDR3 is TGTGCCACGTACCCGGGACAGGGGCCCTCTGGCTATGGCTACACCTTC. Residues: CATYPGQGPSGYGYTF. The entire variable domain, with the rest obtained from reference TRBV15 and TRBJ1-2, is as follows: DAMVIQNPRYQVTQFGKPVTLSCSQTLNHNVMYWYQQKSSQAPKLLFHYYDKDFNNEADTPDNFQSRRPNTSFCFLDIRSPGLGDTAMYLCATYPGQGPSGYGYTFGSGTRLTVV.

The chain links TRBV2 to TRBJ1-2; unclear D gene. The CDR3 consists of 14 residues. V lost 3 bases and J lost 6, with 14 bases in between. Germline V gene lookup returns CDR1 SNHLY and CDR2 FYNNEI. The CDR3 here is CASSEGYGENGYTF. DNA for the CDR3: TGTGCCAGCAGTGAGGGTTACGGGGAAAATGGCTACACCTTC.

This clonotype has just a few counts. This rearrangement joins TRBV25-1 to TRBJ2-7; 8 positions agree with TRBD2. Germline V gene data show CDR1 as MGHDK and CDR2 as SYGVNS. The trim removed 4 bases at V and 1 base at J, leaving 3 bases unmatched. The CDR3 is 14 amino acids. CDR3 amino acids: CASSGLAPSYEQYF. The CDR3 coding sequence is TGTGCCAGCAGTGGACTAGCGCCTTCCTACGAGCAGTACTTC.